These 9 T cell receptor beta chains share one sample of origin, sequenced in a study of spatial heterogeneity in lung cancer. Sample time point: sample taken at primary tumor resection. These TCRs are of unknown antigen specificity. One entry per CDR3 protein results from TCRdb running MiXCR on the 5' RACE reads. Counted here are under 9,500 distinct CDR3 sequences, 8.2% occurring once; the ten biggest clones make up about 4%. Study outcomes and limitations: Tumoral mutation counts were tracked by counts of expanded intratumoral alpha and beta TCRs.

The sequencing used lung tumor tissue, collected at surgery. These receptors were collected from a male donor with early-stage non-small cell lung cancer.

Within the sample, this clonotype is medium-sized. A library made for alpha chains picked up this beta chain off target, so its size means little. As DNA, the CDR3 is TGCAGTGCTCAGAACCGGGTTAAGGGCTACACCTTC. It specifies CSAQNRVKGYTF. This chain uses TRBV20-1 with TRBJ1-2, with no clear D. The V end lost 5 bases, the J end lost 8 bases, and 15 bases lay between the germline ends. The CDR3 consists of 12 residues. CDR1 is DFQATT, CDR2 SNEGSKA, per germline (reference sequence).

At least ten counts were recorded for this clonotype. This beta chain is off target for a library built for alpha chains, so its abundance means little. The rearrangement uses TRBV11-2 and TRBJ2-3; 7 bases match TRBD2. Trimming cost V 0 bases and J 0 bases; bases outside gene matches: 6. This CDR3 has 17 residues. In germline, CDR1 is SGHAT, CDR2 FQNNGV. DNA for the CDR3: TGTGCCAGCAGCTTAGAGATCCTAGCGGCTAGCACAGATACGCAGTATTTT. Translating it yields CASSLEILAASTDTQYF. The variable domain in full, completed from reference TRBV11-2 and TRBJ2-3, reads EAGVAQSPRYKIIEKRQSVAFWCNPISGHATLYWYQQILGQGPKLLIQFQNNGVVDDSQLPKDRFSAERLKGVDSTLKIQPAKLEDSAVYLCASSLEILAASTDTQYFGPGTRLTVL.

This clonotype has ten or more counts. The library was designed around alpha chains, so this beta chain is a stray read whose abundance carries little weight. The genes are TRBV5-1 and TRBJ2-1; 15 nucleotides match TRBD2. V was pared by 0 bases and J by 4 bases, with 5 bases of the junction left unmatched. This CDR3 contains 18 residues. In germline, CDR1 is SGHRS, CDR2 YFSETQ. The CDR3 DNA follows: TGCGCCAGCAGCTTGGGGACTAGCGGGAGGGCCAGGTACAATGAGCAGTTCTTC. This codes for CASSLGTSGRARYNEQFF.

This clonotype rates as medium-sized. This beta chain was picked up by a library intended for alpha chains and is off target, so its count carries little meaning. The chain combines TRBV6-2 or TRBV6-3 with TRBJ2-2, with D perhaps TRBD2 (5 bases). The CDR3 sequence is 15 residues long. The V gene lost 3 bases and the J gene lost 4 bases, with 12 bases spanning the gap. Germline CDR1 MNHEY, CDR2 SVGEGT. The CDR3 is CASSYSSAGTGELFF. CDR3 in DNA: TGTGCCAGCAGTTATTCATCCGCGGGCACCGGGGAGCTGTTTTTT.

This clonotype is classed as medium-sized. This beta chain slipped into a library made for alpha chains as a stray read, so its size is not meaningful. The rearrangement links TRBV20-1 to TRBJ2-7; possibly TRBD2 for D (6 bases). Trimming shortened V by 6 bases and J by 5 bases, and 14 bases separated the two germline ends. This CDR3 contains 12 residues. From germline, CDR1 is DFQATT and CDR2 SNEGSKA (reference sequence). The CDR3 is CSAEGAGDEQYF. The CDR3 bases are TGCAGTGCCGAGGGAGCGGGCGACGAGCAGTACTTC.

As for this clonotype: Since it is a stray read in a library aimed at alpha chains, this beta chain has a size that is not meaningful. The chain is built from TRBV19 and TRBJ2-1, with 12 bases aligning to TRBD2. With 4 bases clipped from V and 0 bases from J, the junction kept 13 bases outside the gene matches. CDR1 LNHDA and CDR2 SQIVND come from the germline V gene (reference sequence). The CDR3 contains 20 residues. The CDR3 here is CASSSPLAGGPKDSYNEQFF. CDR3 nucleotides: TGTGCCAGTAGTAGCCCCCTAGCGGGAGGGCCAAAAGACTCCTACAATGAGCAGTTCTTC.

This clonotype was seen more than once but under ten times. This beta chain is off target for a library built for alpha chains, so its abundance means little. The chain uses TRBV27 and TRBJ2-2, with TRBD1 identical over 8 bases. This CDR3 has 16 residues. CDR1 MNHEY and CDR2 SMNVEV come from the germline V gene (reference sequence). V lost 5 bases and J lost 6; bases outside the gene matches: 11. CDR3 residues: CASSQIGVQGAGELFF. In DNA, the CDR3 is TGTGCCAGCAGTCAAATAGGAGTACAGGGGGCCGGGGAGCTGTTTTTT.

This clonotype was picked up many times. The library was built for alpha chains, so this beta chain is an off-target read and its size means little. This chain joins TRBV7-9 and TRBJ2-7; 10 bases align to TRBD2. The germline gives CDR1 SEHNR, CDR2 FQNEAQ (reference sequence). Trimming at V came to 3 bases and at J to 3 bases, leaving 5 bases not matched to a gene. The CDR3 has 15 residues. The CDR3 here is CASSFGTSASYEQYF. CDR3 DNA: TGTGCCAGCAGCTTTGGGACTAGCGCTAGCTACGAGCAGTACTTC.

At least ten counts were recorded for this clonotype. This beta chain lies outside the target of a library built for alpha chains; its clone size means little. The V call is TRBV5-1, the J call TRBJ2-3, with 8 positions matching TRBD1. Germline V gene lookup returns CDR1 SGHRS and CDR2 YFSETQ. Trimming at V came to 2 bases and at J to 5 bases, leaving 1 base not matched to a gene. This CDR3 has 13 amino acids. The CDR3 region has the DNA TGCGCCAGCAGCTTCACAGGGGGAGATACGCAGTATTTT. Protein product: CASSFTGGDTQYF.